The 18 T cell receptor beta chains below come from one sample, sequenced in a study of OX40 agonist ivuxolimab in advanced cancers. Assay: immunoSEQ multiplex PCR; the TCRdb copy retains only in-frame clones and omits some. The repertoire holds around 60,000 clones, roughly nine tenths seen once, with around 2% in the top ten. The sequencing here drew on CD4+ or CD8+ T cells sorted from blood, taken in a trial of the OX40 agonist ivuxolimab. The receptors stem from an adult with an advanced solid tumor such as melanoma, head and neck, liver or kidney cancer.

A single count supports this clone. V is TRBV7-3 and J is TRBJ1-2; tentative D call: TRBD1 (5 bases). Between the trimmed V and J ends, which lost 1 base and 0 bases, there was a span of 9 bases. CDR3 length: 15 amino acids. Germline V gene lookup returns CDR1 SGHTA and CDR2 FQGTGA. The CDR3 nucleotides read TGTGCCAGCAGCTTAATACCGGACACTAACTATGGCTACACCTTC. Its protein product is CASSLIPDTNYGYTF.

As DNA, the CDR3 is TGTGCCAGCAGCCCAGGACAGGGGGCCGGACCCCAGCATTTT. Its translation is CASSPGQGAGPQHF. The chain couples TRBV7-2 to TRBJ1-5; 11 positions match TRBD1. The germline V gene encodes CDR1 SGHTA and CDR2 FQGNSA. The V segment lost 5 bases and the J segment 10 bases; nucleotides outside the gene matches: 7. The CDR3 spans 14 residues.

The V gene is TRBV29-1, the J gene TRBJ1-1; no clear D gene. V was cut by 6 bases and J by 4 bases, with 9 bases left in between. The CDR3 has 11 residues. Germline V CDR1 and CDR2: SQVTM, ANQGSEA. The CDR3 coding sequence is TGCAGCGTCTCTATTACCACTGAAGCTTTCTTT. Encoded protein: CSVSITTEAFF.

This sequence joins TRBV5-1 and TRBJ2-5; possible D gene TRBD2, 6 bases. Trimming removed 4 bases from V and 2 bases from J, with 15 bases in between. This CDR3 contains 15 residues. Germline V gives CDR1 SGHRS, CDR2 YFSETQ. Here the CDR3 reads CASSLGLALQETQYF. CDR3 nucleotide sequence: TGCGCCAGCAGCCTAGGGCTAGCGTTACAAGAGACCCAGTACTTC.

The chain employs TRBV2 and TRBJ2-5, with D perhaps assigned TRBD1 or TRBD2 (5 bases each). The germline gives CDR1 SNHLY, CDR2 FYNNEI. This CDR3 is 13 amino acids long. Trimming pared 6 bases from V and 3 bases from J, leaving 11 bases between. In nucleotides, the CDR3 is TGTGCCAGCAGAAGGGACGAGGAAGAGACCCAGTACTTC. Its protein product is CASRRDEEETQYF.

The V gene is TRBV6-1, the J gene TRBJ2-2; the D is unclear. Germline CDR1 is MNHNS and CDR2 is SASEGT. This CDR3 has 11 residues. Trimming removed 2 bases at V and 7 bases at J, with 2 bases between. The CDR3 spells CASSEFGELFF. CDR3 bases: TGTGCCAGCAGTGAATTCGGGGAGCTGTTTTTT.

The J gene is TRBJ1-1, the V gene TRBV19; D is uncertain. In germline, CDR1 is LNHDA, CDR2 SQIVND (reference sequence). The CDR3 consists of 13 residues. Trimming shortened V by 7 bases and J by 0 bases, and 9 bases separated the two germline ends. CDR3 in DNA: TGTGCCAGTACCGACACGGTGAACACTGAAGCTTTCTTT. Residues: CASTDTVNTEAFF.

The table lists this clone with a count of one. V gene TRBV2 combines with J gene TRBJ1-4; D is perhaps TRBD1 (6 bases). The CDR3 is 16 amino acids. Germline values: CDR1 SNHLY, CDR2 FYNNEI. V dropped 4 bases and J dropped 0 bases, with 12 bases sitting between them. CDR3 amino acids: CASSVRQAATNEKLFF. DNA of the CDR3: TGTGCCAGCAGTGTTAGACAGGCTGCAACTAATGAAAAACTGTTTTTT.

V gene TRBV13 combines with J gene TRBJ2-2; D is ambiguous. The V gene lost 0 bases and the J gene lost 7 bases, with 9 bases spanning the gap. In germline, CDR1 is PRHDT, CDR2 FYEKMQ (reference sequence). CDR3 length: 14 residues. CDR3 protein: CASSLGPVVGELFF. The CDR3 nucleotides read TGTGCCAGCAGCTTAGGCCCCGTGGTCGGGGAGCTGTTTTTT.

This chain uses TRBV19 with TRBJ2-1; TRBD1 matches at 8 bases. The CDR3 has 12 amino acids. The germline V gene has CDR1 LNHDA and CDR2 SQIVND (reference sequence). The V segment lost 6 bases and the J segment 7 bases; nucleotides outside the gene matches: 2. CDR3 region: CASSRTGNEQFF. The CDR3 DNA follows: TGTGCCAGTAGCAGGACAGGGAATGAGCAGTTCTTC.

The chain combines TRBV28 with TRBJ1-1; D possibly corresponds to TRBD1 (6 bases). CDR3 length: 14 amino acids. V shed 7 bases and J shed 5 bases, with 17 bases lying between them. Germline V lookup: CDR1 MDHEN, CDR2 SYDVKM. The CDR3: CASILTGLMTEAFF. For the CDR3, the DNA is TGTGCCAGCATCCTGACAGGACTAATGACTGAAGCTTTCTTT.

The rearrangement joins TRBV6-6 to TRBJ2-1, with D perhaps TRBD1 or TRBD2 (6 bases each). Looked up from germline, CDR1 is MNHNY and CDR2 is SVGAGI (reference sequence). V shed 2 bases and J shed 4 bases, with 9 bases lying between them. This CDR3 region has 14 residues. This chain's CDR3 is CASSYGGQYNEQFF. CDR3 sequence (DNA): TGTGCCAGCAGTTACGGGGGGCAATACAATGAGCAGTTCTTC.

This chain connects TRBV19 to TRBJ2-5; 13 bases map to TRBD2. Germline V lookup: CDR1 LNHDA, CDR2 SQIVND (reference sequence). The CDR3 length is 15 residues. V was pared by 5 bases and J by 5 bases, with 5 bases of the junction left unmatched. The CDR3 DNA follows: TGTGCCAGTAGTCCCGGGACTAGCGGGAAGGAGACCCAGTACTTC. Encoded protein: CASSPGTSGKETQYF.

V is TRBV19 and J is TRBJ1-1; D is ambiguous. V lost 3 bases and J lost 0, with 11 bases in between. Germline V CDR1 and CDR2: LNHDA, SQIVND (reference sequence). This CDR3 contains 15 residues. The CDR3 protein is CASSMADQVNTEAFF. The CDR3 DNA is TGTGCCAGTAGTATGGCCGATCAGGTGAACACTGAAGCTTTCTTT.

V gene TRBV6-9 combines with J gene TRBJ1-4; a possible D gene is TRBD1 (6 bases). Germline CDR1 reads MNHGY; CDR2 reads SVAAGI. The CDR3 loop spans 19 amino acids. Trimming removed 0 bases at V and 0 bases at J, with 17 bases between. CDR3 sequence: CASSYSGTGIGPTNEKLFF. In DNA, the CDR3 is TGTGCCAGCAGTTATTCGGGTACAGGGATTGGCCCAACTAATGAAAAACTGTTTTTT.

This clone was recorded once. This chain links TRBV21-1 with TRBJ1-2; whether TRBD1, the table's D call, matches the DNA was not checked. TRBV21-1 is a pseudogene segment. The CDR3 extends over 17 amino acids. The CDR3 sequence: CASSKALWNDRTYGYTF. CDR3 sequence (DNA): TGTGCCAGCAGCAAAGCGCTTTGGAACGACAGGACCTATGGCTACACCTTC.

The V gene is TRBV5-8, the J gene TRBJ1-2, with TRBD1 as a possible D gene (5 bases). V gave up 3 bases and J gave up 2 bases, with 14 bases separating them. Germline CDR1 and CDR2: SGHTS and YDEGEE. The CDR3 runs 15 residues. Here the CDR3 reads CASSSGKGWNYGYTF. CDR3 sequence (DNA): TGTGCCAGCAGCTCTGGTAAGGGGTGGAACTATGGCTACACCTTC. Supplemented by reference TRBV5-8 and TRBJ1-2, the full variable domain reads EAGVTQSPTHLIKTRGQQATLRCSPISGHTSVYWYQQALGLGLQFLLWYDEGEERNRGNFPPRFSGRQFPNYSSELNVNALELEDSALYLCASSSGKGWNYGYTFGSGTRLTVV.

This clone showed up just once. The chain links TRBV16 to TRBJ2-1; D is undetermined. CDR3 length: 11 amino acids. The V and J ends lost 1 base and 8 bases respectively, with 3 bases between them. Germline CDR1 reads KGHSY; CDR2 reads FQNENV. The CDR3 sequence: CASSQLYEQFF. The CDR3 DNA follows: TGTGCCAGCAGCCAATTATATGAGCAGTTCTTC.